The clone carrying this TCR beta chain was observed a handful of times. Its cognate antigen is unknown. The library protocol tagged individual cDNA molecules with unique molecular identifiers. One entry per CDR3 protein results from TCRdb running MiXCR on the 5' RACE reads. Of 80,000 to 95,000 distinct CDR3 sequences listed, 9% to 15% are singletons. With V trimmed by 6 bases and J by 2 bases, 3 bases remained unmatched. Germline V gene data show CDR1 as SQVTM and CDR2 as ANQGSEA. CDR3 size: 13 residues. The source of the sample is a study of early T cells in non-severe SARS-CoV-2 infection. Study at large: The chains were unpaired, and the sequenced material was bulk RNA from unsorted whole blood. Study-wide results and caveats: Missing private and CD4 specificities, VDJdb matching favored anti-spike CD8 responses.

Material for sequencing was whole blood. This receptor was identified in an adult who was a healthcare worker with PCR-confirmed SARS-CoV-2 infection or an uninfected control (not recorded which). J is TRBJ1-3 and V is TRBV29-1, with 8 bases lining up with TRBD1. CDR3 loop: CSVQGATGNTIYF. In DNA, the CDR3 is TGCAGCGTCCAGGGGGCAACTGGAAACACCATATATTTT.